This record covers a single T cell receptor (beta chain). This sample is part of a study of response to subunit inactivated influenza vaccine. TCRdb reprocessed the RT-PCR reads with MiXCR, giving one entry per CDR3 protein. The profile shows just under 550,000 distinct CDR3 sequences, roughly 23% of them singletons. This CDR3 spans 18 amino acids. The V gene's germline CDR1 is SGHVS and CDR2 FQNEAQ. J was trimmed by 4 bases and V by 1 base; bases with no gene match: 14. This same sample was also taken into another study, of T cells expressing NK-cell markers. From that study: The TCR beta cDNA came from 5'RACE template switching with UMIs. With respect to HCMV, seven of the eight sequenced donors were seropositive, and one was seronegative. Similarly, these clonotypes led the CD3+CD56-NKG2C+ fraction as well in a few donors.

This TCR derives from a man aged 45-65 years who received an inactivated influenza vaccine. Sequenced here: CD4+ T cells sorted from PBMCs, sampled roughly 13 days after vaccination. This chain uses TRBV7-8 with TRBJ2-3; the match to TRBD2 covers 7 bases. The CDR3 coding sequence is TGTGCCAGCAGCTTAGTCGGGACTACTCCTTCGAGGGCAGATACGCAGTATTTT. Translation gives CASSLVGTTPSRADTQYF.